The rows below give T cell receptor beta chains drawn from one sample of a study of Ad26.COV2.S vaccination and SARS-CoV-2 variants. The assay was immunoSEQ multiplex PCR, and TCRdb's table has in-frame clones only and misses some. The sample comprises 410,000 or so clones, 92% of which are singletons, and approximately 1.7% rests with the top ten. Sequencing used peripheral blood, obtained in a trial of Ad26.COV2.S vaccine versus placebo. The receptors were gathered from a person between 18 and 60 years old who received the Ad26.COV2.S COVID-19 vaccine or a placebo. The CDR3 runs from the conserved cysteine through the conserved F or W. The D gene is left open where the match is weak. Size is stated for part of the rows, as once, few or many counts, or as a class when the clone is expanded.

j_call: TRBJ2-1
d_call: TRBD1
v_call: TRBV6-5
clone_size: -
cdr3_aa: CASSKGQVSNEQFF
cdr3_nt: TGTGCCAGCAGTAAGGGACAGGTATCCAATGAGCAGTTCTTC

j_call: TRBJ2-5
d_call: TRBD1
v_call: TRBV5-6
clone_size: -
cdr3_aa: CASSDKTGDRRVAQYF
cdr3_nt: TGTGCCAGCAGCGATAAAACAGGGGACCGCCGAGTGGCCCAGTACTTC

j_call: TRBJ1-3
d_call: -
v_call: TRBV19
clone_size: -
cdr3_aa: CASSISGNTIYF
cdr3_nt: TGTGCCAGTAGTATCTCTGGAAACACCATATATTTT

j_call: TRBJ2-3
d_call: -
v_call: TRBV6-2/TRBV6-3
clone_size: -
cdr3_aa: CASSRPNTDTQYF
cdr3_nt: TGTGCCAGCAGCCGGCCGAACACAGATACGCAGTATTTT

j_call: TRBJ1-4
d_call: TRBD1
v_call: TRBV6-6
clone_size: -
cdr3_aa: CASSTRGGHEKLFF
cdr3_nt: TGTGCCAGCAGCACCAGGGGGGGACATGAAAAACTGTTTTTT

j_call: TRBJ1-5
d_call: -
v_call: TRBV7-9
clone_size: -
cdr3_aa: CASSPRGGSNQPQHF
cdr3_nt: TGTGCCAGCAGCCCCCGGGGAGGAAGCAATCAGCCCCAGCATTTT

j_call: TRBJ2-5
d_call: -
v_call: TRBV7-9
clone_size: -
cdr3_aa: CASSLVGKQETQYF
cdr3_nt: TGTGCCAGCAGCTTAGTGGGAAAGCAAGAGACCCAGTACTTC

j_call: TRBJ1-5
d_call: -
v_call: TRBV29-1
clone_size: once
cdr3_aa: CRMRLGGRPRNQPQHF
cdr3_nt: TGCAGAATGAGGTTAGGGGGGCGCCCCCGAAATCAGCCCCAGCATTTT

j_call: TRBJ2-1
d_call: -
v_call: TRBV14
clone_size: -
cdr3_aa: CASSKQTYNEQFF
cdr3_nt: TGTGCCAGCAGCAAACAAACCTACAATGAGCAGTTCTTC

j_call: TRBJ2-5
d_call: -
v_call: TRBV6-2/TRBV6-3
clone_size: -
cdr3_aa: CASSYPRGAVETQYF
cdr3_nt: TGTGCCAGCAGTTACCCCCGAGGGGCAGTGGAGACCCAGTACTTC

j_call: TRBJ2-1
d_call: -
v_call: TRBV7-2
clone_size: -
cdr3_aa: CASSSNRGDNEQFF
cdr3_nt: TGTGCCAGCAGCTCCAACCGAGGTGACAATGAGCAGTTCTTC

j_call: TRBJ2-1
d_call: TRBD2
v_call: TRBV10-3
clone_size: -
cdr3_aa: CAISEAGGKYNEQFF
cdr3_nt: TGTGCCATCAGTGAAGCGGGGGGGAAATACAATGAGCAGTTCTTC

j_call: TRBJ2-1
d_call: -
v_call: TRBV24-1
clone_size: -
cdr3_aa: CATSDSGAASYNEQFF
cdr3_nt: TGTGCCACCAGTGATTCCGGAGCGGCCTCCTACAATGAGCAGTTCTTC

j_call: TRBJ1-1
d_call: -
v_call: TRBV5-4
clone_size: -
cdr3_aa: CASSSIRANTEAFF
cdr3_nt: TGTGCCAGCAGCTCCATCAGGGCGAACACTGAAGCTTTCTTT